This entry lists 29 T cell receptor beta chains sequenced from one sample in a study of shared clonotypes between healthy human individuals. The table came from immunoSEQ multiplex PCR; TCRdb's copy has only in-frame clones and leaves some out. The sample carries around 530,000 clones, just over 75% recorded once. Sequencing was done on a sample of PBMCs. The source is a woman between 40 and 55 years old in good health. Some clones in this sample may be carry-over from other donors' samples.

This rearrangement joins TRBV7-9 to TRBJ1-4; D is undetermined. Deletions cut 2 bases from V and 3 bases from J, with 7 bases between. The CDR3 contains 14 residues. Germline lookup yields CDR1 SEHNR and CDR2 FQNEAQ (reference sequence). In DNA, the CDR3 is TGTGCCAGCAGCTTACGGCAGGCTAATGAAAAACTGTTTTTT. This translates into CASSLRQANEKLFF. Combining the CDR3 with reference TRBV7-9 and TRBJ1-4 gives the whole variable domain DTGVSQNPRHKITKRGQNVTFRCDPISEHNRLYWYRQTLGQGPEFLTYFQNEAQLEKSRLLSDRFSAERPKGSFSTLEIQRTEQGDSAMYLCASSLRQANEKLFFGSGTQLSVL.

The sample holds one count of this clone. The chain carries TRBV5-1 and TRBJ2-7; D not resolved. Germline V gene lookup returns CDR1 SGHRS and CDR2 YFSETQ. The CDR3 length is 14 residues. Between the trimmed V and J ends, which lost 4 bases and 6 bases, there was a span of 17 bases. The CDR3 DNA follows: TGCGCCAGCAGCACCAATCCGGACCTATCCGAGCAGTACTTC. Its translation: CASSTNPDLSEQYF.

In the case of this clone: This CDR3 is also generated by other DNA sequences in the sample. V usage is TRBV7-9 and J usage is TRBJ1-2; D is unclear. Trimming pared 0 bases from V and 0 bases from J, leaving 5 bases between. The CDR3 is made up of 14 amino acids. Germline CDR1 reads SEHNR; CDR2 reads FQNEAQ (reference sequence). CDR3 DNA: TGTGCCAGCAGCTTAGCGGTAGCTAACTATGGCTACACCTTC. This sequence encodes CASSLAVANYGYTF.

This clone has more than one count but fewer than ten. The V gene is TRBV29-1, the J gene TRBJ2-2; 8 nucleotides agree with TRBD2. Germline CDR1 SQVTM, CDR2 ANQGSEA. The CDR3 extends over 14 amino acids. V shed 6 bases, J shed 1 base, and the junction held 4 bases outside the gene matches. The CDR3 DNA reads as TGCAGCGTCACCACTAGCGGGAACACCGGGGAGCTGTTTTTT. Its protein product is CSVTTSGNTGELFF.

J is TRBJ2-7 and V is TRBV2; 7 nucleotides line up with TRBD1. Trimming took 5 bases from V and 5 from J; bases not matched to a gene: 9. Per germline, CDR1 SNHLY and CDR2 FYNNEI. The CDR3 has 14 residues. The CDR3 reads CASSLQGFGDEQYF. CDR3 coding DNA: TGTGCCAGCAGTTTACAGGGGTTTGGGGACGAGCAGTACTTC.

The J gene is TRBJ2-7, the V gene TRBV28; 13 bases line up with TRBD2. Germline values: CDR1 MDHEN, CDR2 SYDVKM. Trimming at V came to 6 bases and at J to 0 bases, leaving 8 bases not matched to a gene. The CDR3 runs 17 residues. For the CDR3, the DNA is TGTGCCAGCAGACCTGGGACTAGCGGGACTAGCTCCTACGAGCAGTACTTC. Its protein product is CASRPGTSGTSSYEQYF.

CDR3 region: CSADGRSGTDTQYF. The CDR3 region has the DNA TGCAGCGCTGACGGGAGATCTGGCACAGATACGCAGTATTTT. The chain carries TRBV29-1 and TRBJ2-3, with a tentative D call TRBD2 (6 bases). Germline CDR1 and CDR2: SQVTM and ANQGSEA. The CDR3 has 14 residues. Deletions cut 7 bases from V and 1 base from J, with 15 bases between.

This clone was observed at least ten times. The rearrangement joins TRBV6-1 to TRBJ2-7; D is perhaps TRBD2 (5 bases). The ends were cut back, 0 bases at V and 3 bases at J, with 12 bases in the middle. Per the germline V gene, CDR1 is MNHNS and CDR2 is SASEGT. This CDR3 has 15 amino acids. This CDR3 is CASSEAPTMVYEQYF. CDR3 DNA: TGTGCCAGCAGTGAAGCTCCGACTATGGTCTACGAGCAGTACTTC.

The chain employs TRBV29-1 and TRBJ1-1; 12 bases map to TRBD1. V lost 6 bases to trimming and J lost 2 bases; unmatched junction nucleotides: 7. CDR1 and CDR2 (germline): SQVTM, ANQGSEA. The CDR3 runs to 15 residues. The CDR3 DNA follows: TGCAGCGTAGCCGGGACAGGGGGCGTTAACACTGAAGCTTTCTTT. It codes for CSVAGTGGVNTEAFF.

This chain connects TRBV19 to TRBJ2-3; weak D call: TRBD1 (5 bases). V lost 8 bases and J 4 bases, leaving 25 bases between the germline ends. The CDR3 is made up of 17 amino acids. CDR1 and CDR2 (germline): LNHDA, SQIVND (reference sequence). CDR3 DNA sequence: TGTGCCAGTGCGCCCCGGGCAGGGTGGTTGTTCGCAGATACGCAGTATTTT. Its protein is CASAPRAGWLFADTQYF.

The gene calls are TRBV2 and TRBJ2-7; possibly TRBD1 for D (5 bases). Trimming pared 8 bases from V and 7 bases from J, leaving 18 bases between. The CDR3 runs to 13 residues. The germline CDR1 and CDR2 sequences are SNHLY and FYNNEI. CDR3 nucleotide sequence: TGTGCCAGCTCTGAAAGGGGTGGGGCAGAGCAGTACTTC. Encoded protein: CASSERGGAEQYF.

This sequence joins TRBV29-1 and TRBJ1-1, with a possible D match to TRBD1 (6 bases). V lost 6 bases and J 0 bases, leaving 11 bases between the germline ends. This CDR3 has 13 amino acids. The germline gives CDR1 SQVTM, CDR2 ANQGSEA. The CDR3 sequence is CSVVQGMNTEAFF. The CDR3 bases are TGCAGCGTGGTACAGGGCATGAACACTGAAGCTTTCTTT.

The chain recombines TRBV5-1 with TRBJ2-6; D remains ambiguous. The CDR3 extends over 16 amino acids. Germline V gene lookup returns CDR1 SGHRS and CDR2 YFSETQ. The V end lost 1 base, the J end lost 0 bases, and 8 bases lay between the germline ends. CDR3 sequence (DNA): TGCGCCAGCAGCTTGACATCTACCTCTGGGGCCAACGTCCTGACTTTC. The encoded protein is CASSLTSTSGANVLTF. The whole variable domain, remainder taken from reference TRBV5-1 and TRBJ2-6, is KAGVTQTPRYLIKTRGQQVTLSCSPISGHRSVSWYQQTPGQGLQFLFEYFSETQRNKGNFPGRFSGRQFSNSRSEMNVSTLELGDSALYLCASSLTSTSGANVLTFGAGSRLTVL.

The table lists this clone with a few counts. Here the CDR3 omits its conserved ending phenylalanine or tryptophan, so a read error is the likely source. DNA of the CDR3: TGTGCCAGCAGCAAGGCCGGGACAGACTACGAGCAGTACCTC. It codes for CASSKAGTDYEQYL. The chain joins TRBV7-2 to TRBJ2-7; 7 bases fit TRBD1. The J segment lost 3 bases and the V segment lost 5 bases, leaving 7 bases of the junction unmatched. This CDR3 is 14 amino acids long. Germline CDR1 reads SGHTA; CDR2 reads FQGNSA.

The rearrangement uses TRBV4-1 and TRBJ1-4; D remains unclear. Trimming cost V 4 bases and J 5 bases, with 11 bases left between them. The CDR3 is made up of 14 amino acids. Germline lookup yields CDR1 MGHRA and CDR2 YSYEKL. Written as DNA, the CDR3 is TGCGCCAGCAGCCCCCAGGCACTAAATGAAAAACTGTTTTTT. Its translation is CASSPQALNEKLFF.

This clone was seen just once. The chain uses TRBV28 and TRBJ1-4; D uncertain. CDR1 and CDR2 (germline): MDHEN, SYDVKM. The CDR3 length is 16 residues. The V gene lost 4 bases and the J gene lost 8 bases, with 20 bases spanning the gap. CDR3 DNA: TGTGCCAGCAGTTCTCCCCGGACCGGGGAGGGCGAAAAACTGTTTTTT. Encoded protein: CASSSPRTGEGEKLFF.

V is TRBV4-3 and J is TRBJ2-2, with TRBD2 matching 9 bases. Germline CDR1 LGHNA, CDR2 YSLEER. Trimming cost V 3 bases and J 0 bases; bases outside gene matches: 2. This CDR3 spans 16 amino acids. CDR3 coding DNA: TGCGCCAGCAGCCAGGCTAGCGGGGCGAACACCGGGGAGCTGTTTTTT. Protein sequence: CASSQASGANTGELFF.

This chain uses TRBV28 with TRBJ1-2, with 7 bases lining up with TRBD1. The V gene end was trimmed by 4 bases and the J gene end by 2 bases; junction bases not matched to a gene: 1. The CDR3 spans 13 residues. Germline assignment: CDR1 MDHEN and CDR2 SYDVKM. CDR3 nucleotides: TGTGCCAGCAGTTACAGGGGCAACTATGGCTACACCTTC. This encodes CASSYRGNYGYTF.

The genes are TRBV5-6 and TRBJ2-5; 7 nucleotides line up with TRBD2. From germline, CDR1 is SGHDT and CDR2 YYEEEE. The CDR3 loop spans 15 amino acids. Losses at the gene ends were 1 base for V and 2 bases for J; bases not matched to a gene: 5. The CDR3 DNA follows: TGTGCCAGCAGCTTGAGTGGGACTACTCAAGAGACCCAGTACTTC. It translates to CASSLSGTTQETQYF.

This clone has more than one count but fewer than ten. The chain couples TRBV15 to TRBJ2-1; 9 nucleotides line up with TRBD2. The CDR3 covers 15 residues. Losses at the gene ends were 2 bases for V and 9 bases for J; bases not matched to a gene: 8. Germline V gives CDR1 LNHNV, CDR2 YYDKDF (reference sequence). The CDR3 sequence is CATSRSSGSGFEQFF. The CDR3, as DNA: TGTGCCACCAGCAGAAGTAGCGGGAGTGGTTTTGAGCAGTTCTTC.

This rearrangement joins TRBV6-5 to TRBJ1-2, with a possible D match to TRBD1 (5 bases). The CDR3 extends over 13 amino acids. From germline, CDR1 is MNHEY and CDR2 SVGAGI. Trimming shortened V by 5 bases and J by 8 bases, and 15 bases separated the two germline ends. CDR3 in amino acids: CASSGGGIKGYTF. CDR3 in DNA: TGTGCCAGCAGTGGGGGGGGAATAAAAGGCTACACCTTC.

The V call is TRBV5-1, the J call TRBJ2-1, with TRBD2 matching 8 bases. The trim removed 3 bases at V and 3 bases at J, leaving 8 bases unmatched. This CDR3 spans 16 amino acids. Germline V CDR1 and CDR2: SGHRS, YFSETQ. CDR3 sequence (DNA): TGCGCCAGCAGCTCCGGACTAGCCCCGATCTACAATGAGCAGTTCTTC. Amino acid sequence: CASSSGLAPIYNEQFF.

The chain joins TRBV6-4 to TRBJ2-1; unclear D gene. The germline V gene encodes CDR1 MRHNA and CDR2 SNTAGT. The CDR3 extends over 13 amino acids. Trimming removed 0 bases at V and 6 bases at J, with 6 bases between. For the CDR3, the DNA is TGTGCCAGCAGTGACTCTAGCAGCAATGAGCAGTTCTTC. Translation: CASSDSSSNEQFF.

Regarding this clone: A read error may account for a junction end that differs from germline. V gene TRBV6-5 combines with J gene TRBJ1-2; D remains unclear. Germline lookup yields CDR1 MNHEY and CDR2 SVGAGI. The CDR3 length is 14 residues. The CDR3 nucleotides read TGTGCCAGCAGTTATTCGGCCGACTCCTATGGCTACGCCTTC. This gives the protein CASSYSADSYGYAF.

In DNA, the CDR3 is TGTGCCAGCAGCGCCTCGGGAGAGGGGGGAGAGACCCAGTACTTC. Its protein product is CASSASGEGGETQYF. The chain recombines TRBV6-4 with TRBJ2-5, with D perhaps TRBD1 or TRBD2 (6 bases each). Germline V gene data show CDR1 as MRHNA and CDR2 as SNTAGT. V shed 6 bases and J shed 4 bases, with 18 bases lying between them. The CDR3 covers 15 residues.

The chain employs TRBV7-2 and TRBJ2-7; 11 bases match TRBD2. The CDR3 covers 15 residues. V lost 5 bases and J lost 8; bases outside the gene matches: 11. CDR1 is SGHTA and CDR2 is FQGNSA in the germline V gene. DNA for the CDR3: TGTGCCAGCAGCGTAGTATTAGCGGGAGGGCACCAGCAGTACTTC. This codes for CASSVVLAGGHQQYF.

CDR3 sequence (DNA): TGTGCCAGCATGGCAGGTGGACCGGGACAGGGGCAGTTCTTC. It yields the protein CASMAGGPGQGQFF. V is TRBV6-5 and J is TRBJ2-1; 9 bases map to TRBD1. The CDR3 runs to 14 residues. V shed 7 bases and J 12 bases; nucleotides not matched to a gene: 13. Looked up from germline, CDR1 is MNHEY and CDR2 is SVGAGI.

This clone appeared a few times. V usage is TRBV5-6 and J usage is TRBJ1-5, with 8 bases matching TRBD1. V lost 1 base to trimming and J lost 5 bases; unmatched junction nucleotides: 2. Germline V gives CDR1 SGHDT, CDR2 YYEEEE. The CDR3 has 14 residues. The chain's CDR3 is CASSLSGGDQPQHF. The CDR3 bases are TGTGCCAGCAGCTTGTCAGGGGGCGATCAGCCCCAGCATTTT. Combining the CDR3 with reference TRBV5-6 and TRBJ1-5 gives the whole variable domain DAGVTQSPTHLIKTRGQQVTLRCSPKSGHDTVSWYQQALGQGPQFIFQYYEEEERQRGNFPDRFSGHQFPNYSSELNVNALLLGDSALYLCASSLSGGDQPQHFGDGTRLSIL.

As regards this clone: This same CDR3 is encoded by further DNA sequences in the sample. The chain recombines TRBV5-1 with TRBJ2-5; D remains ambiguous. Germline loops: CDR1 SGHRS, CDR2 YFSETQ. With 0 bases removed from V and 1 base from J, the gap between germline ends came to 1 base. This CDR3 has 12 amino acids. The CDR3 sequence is CASSLAQETQYF. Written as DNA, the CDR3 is TGCGCCAGCAGCTTGGCCCAAGAGACCCAGTACTTC.